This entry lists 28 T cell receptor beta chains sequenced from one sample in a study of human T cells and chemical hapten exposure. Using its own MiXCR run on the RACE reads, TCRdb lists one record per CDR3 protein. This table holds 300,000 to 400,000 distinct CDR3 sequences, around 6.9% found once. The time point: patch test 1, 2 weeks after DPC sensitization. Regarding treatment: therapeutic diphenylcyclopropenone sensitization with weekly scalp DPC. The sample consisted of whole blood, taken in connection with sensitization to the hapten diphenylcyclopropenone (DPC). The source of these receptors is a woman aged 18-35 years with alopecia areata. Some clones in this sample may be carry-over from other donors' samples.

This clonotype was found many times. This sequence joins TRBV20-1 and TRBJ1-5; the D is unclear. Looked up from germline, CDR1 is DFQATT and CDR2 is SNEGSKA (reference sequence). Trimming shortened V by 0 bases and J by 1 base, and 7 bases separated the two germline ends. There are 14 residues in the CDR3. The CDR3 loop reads CSARDPRSNQPQHF. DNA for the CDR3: TGCAGTGCTAGAGATCCCAGGAGCAATCAGCCCCAGCATTTT.

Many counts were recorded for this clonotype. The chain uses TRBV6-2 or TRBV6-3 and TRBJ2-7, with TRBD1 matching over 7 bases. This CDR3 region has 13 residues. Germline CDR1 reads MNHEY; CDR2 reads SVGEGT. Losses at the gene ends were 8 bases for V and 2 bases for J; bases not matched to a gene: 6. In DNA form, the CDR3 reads TGTGCCAGCCTATGGACAGGCACCTACGAGCAGTACTTC. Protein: CASLWTGTYEQYF.

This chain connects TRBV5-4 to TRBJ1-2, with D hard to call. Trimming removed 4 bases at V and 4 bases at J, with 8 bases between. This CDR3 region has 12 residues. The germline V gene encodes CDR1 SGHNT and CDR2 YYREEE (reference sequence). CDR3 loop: CASSAKIYGYTF. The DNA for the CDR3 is TGTGCCAGCAGCGCGAAGATCTATGGCTACACCTTC.

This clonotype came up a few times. This CDR3 is CASSQSRQGRIRQPQHF. CDR3 nucleotide sequence: TGTGCCAGCAGCCAATCCAGGCAGGGGCGAATAAGGCAGCCCCAGCATTTT. The chain links TRBV16 to TRBJ1-5, with a possible D match to TRBD1 (6 bases). V dropped 0 bases and J dropped 7 bases, with 19 bases sitting between them. Per germline, CDR1 KGHSY and CDR2 FQNENV. The CDR3 loop spans 17 amino acids. Together with reference TRBV16 and TRBJ1-5, the CDR3 gives the full variable domain: GEEVAQTPKHLVRGEGQKAKLYCAPIKGHSYVFWYQQVLKNEFKFLISFQNENVFDETGMPKERFSAKCLPNSPCSLEIQATKLEDSAVYFCASSQSRQGRIRQPQHFGDGTRLSIL.

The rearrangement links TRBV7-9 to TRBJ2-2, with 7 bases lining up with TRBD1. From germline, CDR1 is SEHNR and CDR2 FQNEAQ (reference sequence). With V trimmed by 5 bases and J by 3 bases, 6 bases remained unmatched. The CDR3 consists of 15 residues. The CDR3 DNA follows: TGTGCCAGCAGCCGACAGGGTCCCTACACCGGGGAGCTGTTTTTT. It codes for CASSRQGPYTGELFF. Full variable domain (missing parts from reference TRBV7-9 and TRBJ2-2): DTGVSQNPRHKITKRGQNVTFRCDPISEHNRLYWYRQTLGQGPEFLTYFQNEAQLEKSRLLSDRFSAERPKGSFSTLEIQRTEQGDSAMYLCASSRQGPYTGELFFGEGSRLTVL.

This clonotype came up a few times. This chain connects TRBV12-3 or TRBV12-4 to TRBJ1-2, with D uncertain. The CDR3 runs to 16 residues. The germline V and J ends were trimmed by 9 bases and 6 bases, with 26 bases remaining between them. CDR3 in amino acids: CASMALSEVFRNGYTF. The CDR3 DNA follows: TGTGCCAGTATGGCCCTCAGTGAGGTATTCCGAAATGGCTACACCTTC.

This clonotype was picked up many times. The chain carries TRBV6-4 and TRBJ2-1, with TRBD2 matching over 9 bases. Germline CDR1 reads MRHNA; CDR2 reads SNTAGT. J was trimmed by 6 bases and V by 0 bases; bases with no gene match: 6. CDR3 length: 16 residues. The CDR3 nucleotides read TGTGCCAGCAGTGACTCGGCGGGGGGGCCCTTCAATGAGCAGTTCTTC. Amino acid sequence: CASSDSAGGPFNEQFF.

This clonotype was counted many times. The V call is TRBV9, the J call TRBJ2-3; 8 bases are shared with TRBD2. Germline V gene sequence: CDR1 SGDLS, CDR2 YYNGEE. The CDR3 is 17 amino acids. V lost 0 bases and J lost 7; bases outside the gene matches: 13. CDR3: CASSVVGTRGTGYTQYF. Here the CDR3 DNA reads TGTGCCAGCAGCGTAGTAGGGACTAGAGGGACCGGGTATACGCAGTATTTT. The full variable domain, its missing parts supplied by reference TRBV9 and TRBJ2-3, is DSGVTQTPKHLITATGQRVTLRCSPRSGDLSVYWYQQSLDQGLQFLIQYYNGEERAKGNILERFSAQQFPDLHSELNLSSLELGDSALYFCASSVVGTRGTGYTQYFGPGTRLTVL.

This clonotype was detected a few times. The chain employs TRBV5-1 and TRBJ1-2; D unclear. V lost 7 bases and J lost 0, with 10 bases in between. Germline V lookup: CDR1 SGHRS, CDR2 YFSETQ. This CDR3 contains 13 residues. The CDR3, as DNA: TGCGCCAGCGGAGCGGGGACTAACTATGGCTACACCTTC. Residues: CASGAGTNYGYTF.

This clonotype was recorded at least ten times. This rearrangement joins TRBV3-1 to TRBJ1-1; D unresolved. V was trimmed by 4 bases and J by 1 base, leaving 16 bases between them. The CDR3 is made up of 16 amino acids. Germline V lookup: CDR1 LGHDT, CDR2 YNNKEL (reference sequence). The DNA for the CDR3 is TGTGCCAGCAGCCCGTGGAAGGACGGACGGAACACTGAAGCTTTCTTT. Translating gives CASSPWKDGRNTEAFF.

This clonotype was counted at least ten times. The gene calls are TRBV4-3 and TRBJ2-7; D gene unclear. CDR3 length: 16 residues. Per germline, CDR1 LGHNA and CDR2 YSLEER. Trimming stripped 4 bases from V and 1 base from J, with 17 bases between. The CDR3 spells CASSRDTPPSSYEQYF. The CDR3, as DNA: TGCGCCAGCAGCCGAGACACTCCTCCGAGTTCCTACGAGCAGTACTTC.

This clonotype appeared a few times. The CDR3, as DNA: TGTGCCAGCAGCTTAGGGGCTGATCAGCCCCAGCATTTT. It specifies CASSLGADQPQHF. The J gene is TRBJ1-5, the V gene TRBV7-9, with D hard to call. CDR1 is SEHNR and CDR2 is FQNEAQ in the germline V gene (reference sequence). The germline V and J ends were trimmed by 1 base and 5 bases, with 6 bases remaining between them. The CDR3 runs to 13 residues.

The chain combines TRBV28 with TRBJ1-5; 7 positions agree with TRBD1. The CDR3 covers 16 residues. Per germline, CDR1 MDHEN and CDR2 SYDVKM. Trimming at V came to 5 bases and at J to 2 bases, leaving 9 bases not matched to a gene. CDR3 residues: CASSMGGGGRNQPQHF. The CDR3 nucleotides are TGTGCCAGCAGTATGGGTGGAGGGGGCCGCAATCAGCCCCAGCATTTT.

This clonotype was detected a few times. The CDR3 nucleotides read TGTGCCAGCAGCCCCCGGGACCGACTCTTCTACGAGCAGTACTTC. Its translation is CASSPRDRLFYEQYF. The chain carries TRBV7-2 and TRBJ2-7, with D perhaps matching TRBD1 or TRBD2 (5 bases each). Germline lookup yields CDR1 SGHTA and CDR2 FQGNSA. The CDR3 sequence is 15 residues long. V gave up 5 bases and J gave up 3 bases, with 17 bases separating them.

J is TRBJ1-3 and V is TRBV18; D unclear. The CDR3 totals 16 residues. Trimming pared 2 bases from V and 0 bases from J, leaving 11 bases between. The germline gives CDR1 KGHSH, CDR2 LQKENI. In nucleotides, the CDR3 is TGTGCCAGCTCACCATTCCCGCCTAGCTCTGGAAACACCATATATTTT. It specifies CASSPFPPSSGNTIYF.

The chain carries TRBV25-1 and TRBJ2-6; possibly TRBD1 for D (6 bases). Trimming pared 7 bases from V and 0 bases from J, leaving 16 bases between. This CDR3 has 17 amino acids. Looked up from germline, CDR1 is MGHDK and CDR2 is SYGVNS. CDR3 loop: CASTPGESGSGANVLTF. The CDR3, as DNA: TGTGCCAGCACCCCAGGGGAGTCCGGCTCTGGGGCCAACGTCCTGACTTTC.

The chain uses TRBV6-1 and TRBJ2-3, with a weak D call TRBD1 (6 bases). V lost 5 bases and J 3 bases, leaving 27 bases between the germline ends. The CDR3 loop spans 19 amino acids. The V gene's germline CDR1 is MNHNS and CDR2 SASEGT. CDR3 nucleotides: TGTGCCAGCAGTCGACAATTAGCCGGGACAACCAGGGGTACAGATACGCAGTATTTT. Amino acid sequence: CASSRQLAGTTRGTDTQYF.

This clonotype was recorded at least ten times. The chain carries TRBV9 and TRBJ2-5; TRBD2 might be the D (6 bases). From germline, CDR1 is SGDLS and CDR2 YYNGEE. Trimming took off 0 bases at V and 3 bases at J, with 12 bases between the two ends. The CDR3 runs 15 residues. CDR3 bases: TGTGCCAGCAGCGTAGGGAGGGGCAGGGAAGAGACCCAGTACTTC. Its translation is CASSVGRGREETQYF.

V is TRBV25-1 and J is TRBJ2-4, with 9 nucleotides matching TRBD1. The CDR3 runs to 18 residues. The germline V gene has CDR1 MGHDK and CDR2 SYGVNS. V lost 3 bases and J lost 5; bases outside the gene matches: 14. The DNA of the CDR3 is TGTGCCAGCAGTGACCCTGGACAGGGGTACGGAAAACAAAACATTCAGTACTTC. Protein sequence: CASSDPGQGYGKQNIQYF.

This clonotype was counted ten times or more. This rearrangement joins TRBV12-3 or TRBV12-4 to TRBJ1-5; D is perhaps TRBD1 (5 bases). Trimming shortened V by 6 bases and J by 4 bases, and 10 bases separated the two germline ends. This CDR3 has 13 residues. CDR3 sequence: CASSQGVNQPQHF. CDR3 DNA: TGTGCCAGCAGCCAAGGGGTGAATCAGCCCCAGCATTTT.

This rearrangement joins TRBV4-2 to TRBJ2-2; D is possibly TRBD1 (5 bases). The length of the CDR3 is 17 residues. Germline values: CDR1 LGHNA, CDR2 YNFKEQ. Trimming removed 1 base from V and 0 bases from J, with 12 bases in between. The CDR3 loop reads CASSQVWQGANTGELFF. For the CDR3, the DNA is TGTGCCAGCAGCCAAGTCTGGCAGGGTGCGAACACCGGGGAGCTGTTTTTT.

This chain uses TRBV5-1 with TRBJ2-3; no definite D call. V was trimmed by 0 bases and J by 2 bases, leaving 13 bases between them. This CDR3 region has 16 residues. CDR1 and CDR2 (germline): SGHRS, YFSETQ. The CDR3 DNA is TGCGCCAGCAGCTTGGAAGGCAGATTATTCACAGATACGCAGTATTTT. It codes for CASSLEGRLFTDTQYF.

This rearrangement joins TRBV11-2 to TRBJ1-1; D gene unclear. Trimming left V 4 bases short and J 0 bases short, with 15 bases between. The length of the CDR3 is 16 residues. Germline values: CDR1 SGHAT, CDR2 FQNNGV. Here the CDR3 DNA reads TGTGCCAGCAGCTATAGCGGCTGGGGATTGAACACTGAAGCTTTCTTT. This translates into CASSYSGWGLNTEAFF.

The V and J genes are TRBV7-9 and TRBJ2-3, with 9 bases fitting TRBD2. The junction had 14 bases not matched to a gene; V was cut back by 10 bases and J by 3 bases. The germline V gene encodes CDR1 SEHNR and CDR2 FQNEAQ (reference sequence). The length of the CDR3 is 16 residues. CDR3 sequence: CATRKQRGAVTDTQYF. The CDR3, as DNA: TGTGCCACCCGAAAGCAGCGGGGGGCCGTGACAGATACGCAGTATTTT.

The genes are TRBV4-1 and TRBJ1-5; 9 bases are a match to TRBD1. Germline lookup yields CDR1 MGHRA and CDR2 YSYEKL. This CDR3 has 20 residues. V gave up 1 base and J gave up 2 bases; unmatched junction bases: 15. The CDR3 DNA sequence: TGCGCCAGCAGCCAAGGTGATTGGGCGACAGGGGGGGCCGGCAATCAGCCCCAGCATTTT. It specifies CASSQGDWATGGAGNQPQHF.

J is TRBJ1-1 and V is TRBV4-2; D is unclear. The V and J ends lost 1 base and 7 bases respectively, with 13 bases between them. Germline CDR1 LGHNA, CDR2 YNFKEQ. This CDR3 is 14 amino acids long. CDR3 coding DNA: TGTGCCAGCAGCCAAGGATTCTCTCTCATTGAAGCTTTCTTT. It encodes CASSQGFSLIEAFF.

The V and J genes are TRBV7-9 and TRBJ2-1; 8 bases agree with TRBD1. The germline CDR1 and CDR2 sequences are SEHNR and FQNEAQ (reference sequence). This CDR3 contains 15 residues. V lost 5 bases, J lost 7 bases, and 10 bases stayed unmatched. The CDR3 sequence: CASSPDRVGGNEQFF. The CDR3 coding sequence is TGTGCCAGCAGCCCGGACAGGGTAGGTGGAAATGAGCAGTTCTTC.

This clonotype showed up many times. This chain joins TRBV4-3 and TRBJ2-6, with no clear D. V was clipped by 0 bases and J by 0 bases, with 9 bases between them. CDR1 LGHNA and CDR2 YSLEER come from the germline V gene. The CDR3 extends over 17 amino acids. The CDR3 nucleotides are TGCGCCAGCAGCCAAGACATCGGAACCTCTGGGGCCAACGTCCTGACTTTC. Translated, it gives CASSQDIGTSGANVLTF.